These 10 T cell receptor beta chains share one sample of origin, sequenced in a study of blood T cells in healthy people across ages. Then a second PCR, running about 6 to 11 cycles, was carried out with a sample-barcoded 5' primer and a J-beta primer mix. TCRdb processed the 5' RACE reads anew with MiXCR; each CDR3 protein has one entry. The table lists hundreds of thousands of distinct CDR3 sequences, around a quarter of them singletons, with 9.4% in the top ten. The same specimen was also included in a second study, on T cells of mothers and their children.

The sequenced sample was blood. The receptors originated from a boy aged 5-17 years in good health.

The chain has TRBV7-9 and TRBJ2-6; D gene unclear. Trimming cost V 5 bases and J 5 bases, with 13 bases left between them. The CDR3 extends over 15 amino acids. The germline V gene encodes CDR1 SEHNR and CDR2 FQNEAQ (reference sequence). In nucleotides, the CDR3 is TGTGCCAGCAGCCCAGTGGAGTCCAGGGCCAACGTCCTGACTTTC. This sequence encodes CASSPVESRANVLTF.

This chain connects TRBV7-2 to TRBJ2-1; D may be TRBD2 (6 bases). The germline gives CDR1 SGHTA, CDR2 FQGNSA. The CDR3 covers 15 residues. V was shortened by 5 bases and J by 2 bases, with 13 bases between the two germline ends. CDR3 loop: CASSTTDYTYNEQFF. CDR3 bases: TGTGCCAGCAGCACAACGGACTATACCTACAATGAGCAGTTCTTC.

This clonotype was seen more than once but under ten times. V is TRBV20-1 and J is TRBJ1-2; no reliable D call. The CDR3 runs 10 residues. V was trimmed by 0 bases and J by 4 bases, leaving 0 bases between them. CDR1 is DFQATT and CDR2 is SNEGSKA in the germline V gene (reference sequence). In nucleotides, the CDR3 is TGCAGTGCTAGAGACTATGGCTACACCTTC. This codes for CSARDYGYTF.

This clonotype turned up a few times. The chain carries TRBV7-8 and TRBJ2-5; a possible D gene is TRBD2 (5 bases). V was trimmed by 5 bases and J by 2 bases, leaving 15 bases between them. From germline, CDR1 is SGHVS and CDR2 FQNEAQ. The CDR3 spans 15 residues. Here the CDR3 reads CASSHNSGRQETQYF. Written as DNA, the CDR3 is TGTGCCAGCAGCCATAATTCGGGGAGACAAGAGACCCAGTACTTC. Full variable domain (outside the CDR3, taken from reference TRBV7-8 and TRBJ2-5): GAGVSQSPRYKVAKRGQDVALRCDPISGHVSLFWYQQALGQGPEFLTYFQNEAQLDKSGLPSDRFFAERPEGSVSTLKIQRTQQEDSAVYLCASSHNSGRQETQYFGPGTRLLVL.

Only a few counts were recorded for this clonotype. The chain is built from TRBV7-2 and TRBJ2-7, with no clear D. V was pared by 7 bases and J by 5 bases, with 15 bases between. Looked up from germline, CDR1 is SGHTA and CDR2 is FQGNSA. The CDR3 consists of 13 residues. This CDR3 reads CASTTNLWDEQYF. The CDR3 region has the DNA TGTGCCAGCACTACCAATCTGTGGGACGAGCAGTACTTC.

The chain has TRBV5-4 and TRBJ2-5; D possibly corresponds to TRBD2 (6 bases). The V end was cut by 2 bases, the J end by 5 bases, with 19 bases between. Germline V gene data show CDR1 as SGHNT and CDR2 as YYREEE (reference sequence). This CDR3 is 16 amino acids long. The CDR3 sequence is CASSLRSSGSGETQYF. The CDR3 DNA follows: TGTGCCAGCAGCTTACGAAGTAGCGGATCGGGGGAGACCCAGTACTTC.

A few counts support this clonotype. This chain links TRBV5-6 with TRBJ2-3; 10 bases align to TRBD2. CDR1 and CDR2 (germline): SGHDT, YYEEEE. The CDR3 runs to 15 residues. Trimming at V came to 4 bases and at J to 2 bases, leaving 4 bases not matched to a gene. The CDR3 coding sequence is TGTGCCAGCAGCCCACTAGCGGGGAACACAGATACGCAGTATTTT. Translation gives CASSPLAGNTDTQYF.

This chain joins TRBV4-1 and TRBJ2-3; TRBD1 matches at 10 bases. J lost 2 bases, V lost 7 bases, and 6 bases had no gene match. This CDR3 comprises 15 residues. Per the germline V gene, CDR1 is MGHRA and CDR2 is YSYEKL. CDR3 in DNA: TGCGCCAGCATGGGGACAGGGGTAATCACAGATACGCAGTATTTT. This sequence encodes CASMGTGVITDTQYF.

CDR3 loop: CASTVGTYNEQFF. The CDR3 DNA sequence: TGTGCCAGCACGGTGGGTACCTACAATGAGCAGTTCTTC. The chain couples TRBV7-9 to TRBJ2-1; D gene unclear. Deletions cut 7 bases from V and 2 bases from J, with 9 bases between. CDR1 and CDR2 (germline): SEHNR, FQNEAQ (reference sequence). CDR3 length: 13 amino acids.

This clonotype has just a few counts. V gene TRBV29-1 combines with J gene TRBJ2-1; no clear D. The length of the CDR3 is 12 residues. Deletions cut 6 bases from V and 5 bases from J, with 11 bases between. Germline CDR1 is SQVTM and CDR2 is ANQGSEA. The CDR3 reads CSVRHDNNEQFF. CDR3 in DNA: TGCAGCGTGAGACACGACAACAATGAGCAGTTCTTC.